This TCR beta chain was retrieved from a study of OX40 agonist ivuxolimab in advanced cancers. Study-wide findings and caveats: Near-lowest levels of clonal expansion characterized partial responders at 0.1-3.0 mg/kg. Low normalized clonal expansion also occurred in some nonresponding patients.

TCRdb's copy holds only in-frame clones and misses some; the assay was immunoSEQ multiplex PCR. The sample lists 60,000 or so clones, roughly 89% occurring once. Remarks on this clone: What it binds is not known.

At baseline, cycle 4 day 1, and cycle 7 day 1, blood was sampled. This CDR3 region has 14 residues. Germline CDR1 SGHDT, CDR2 YYEEEE. V was pared by 4 bases and J by 5 bases, with 7 bases of the junction left unmatched. The receptor was isolated from an adult with an advanced solid tumor such as melanoma, head and neck, liver or kidney cancer. Here the sequenced sample was CD4+ or CD8+ T cells sorted from blood, taken in a trial of the OX40 agonist ivuxolimab. This chain uses TRBV5-6 with TRBJ1-1, with 8 bases fitting TRBD1. Here the CDR3 reads CASSQTTGGTEAFF. The CDR3 coding sequence is TGTGCCAGCAGCCAAACAACAGGGGGGACTGAAGCTTTCTTT.